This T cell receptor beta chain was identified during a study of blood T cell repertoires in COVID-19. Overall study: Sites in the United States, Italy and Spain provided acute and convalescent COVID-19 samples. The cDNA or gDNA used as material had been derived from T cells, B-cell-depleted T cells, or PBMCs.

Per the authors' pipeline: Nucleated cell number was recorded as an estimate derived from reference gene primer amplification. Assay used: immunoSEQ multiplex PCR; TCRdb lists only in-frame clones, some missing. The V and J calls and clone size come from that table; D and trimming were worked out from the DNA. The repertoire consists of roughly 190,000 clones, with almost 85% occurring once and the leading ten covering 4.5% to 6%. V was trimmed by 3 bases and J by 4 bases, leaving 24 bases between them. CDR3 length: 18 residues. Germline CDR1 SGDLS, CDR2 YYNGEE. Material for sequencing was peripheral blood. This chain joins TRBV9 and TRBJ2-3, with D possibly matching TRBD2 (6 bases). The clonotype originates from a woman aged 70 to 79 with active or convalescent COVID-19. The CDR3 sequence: CASSASLAAGSGPDTQYF. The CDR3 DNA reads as TGTGCCAGCAGCGCCTCCCTCGCCGCGGGGTCGGGCCCAGATACGCAGTATTTT.